One sample yielded the 11 T cell receptor beta chains listed below, sequenced in a study of cytomegalovirus exposure and HLA in healthy donors. Amplification used 60 Vbeta primers and 13 Jbeta primers. Measured with immunoSEQ multiplex PCR; TCRdb has only the in-frame clones, and not every one. The repertoire holds some 140,000 clones, with 65% to 80% as singletons. Sequenced material: PBMCs. Receptors originate from a woman between 35 and 50 years old in good health and CMV-seronegative.

This clone was recorded a few times. The chain employs TRBV19 and TRBJ2-7, with D possibly being TRBD2 (5 bases). The CDR3 spans 13 residues. From germline, CDR1 is LNHDA and CDR2 SQIVND (reference sequence). Trimming shortened V by 2 bases and J by 5 bases, and 10 bases separated the two germline ends. The CDR3 reads CASSISLADEQYF. CDR3 bases: TGTGCCAGTAGTATAAGCCTAGCCGACGAGCAGTACTTC.

Only a few counts were recorded for this clone. The CDR3 does not close with the conserved phenylalanine or tryptophan, likely indicating a read error. No DNA is shown, since the ends of the CDR3 on it are uncertain; the CDR3 is the one TCRdb lists. The chain has TRBV5-6 and TRBJ2-7; the tabulated D call, TRBD2, remains unverified against the DNA. The CDR3 has 12 amino acids, counting both end residues. Germline loops: CDR1 SGHDT, CDR2 YYEEEE. The CDR3: CASITFPSGSEY.

J is TRBJ2-1 and V is TRBV7-9, with D possibly matching TRBD2 (6 bases). The CDR3 extends over 16 amino acids. Germline V gene data show CDR1 as SEHNR and CDR2 as FQNEAQ (reference sequence). The V end lost 0 bases, the J end lost 5 bases, and 14 bases lay between the germline ends. The CDR3 loop reads CASSLAQGGSNNEQFF. The CDR3 DNA is TGTGCCAGCAGCTTAGCGCAAGGAGGGTCAAACAATGAGCAGTTCTTC.

V usage is TRBV7-9 and J usage is TRBJ1-2; D not certain. This CDR3 has 11 amino acids. V was cut by 5 bases and J by 3 bases, with 4 bases left in between. From germline, CDR1 is SEHNR and CDR2 FQNEAQ (reference sequence). The CDR3 DNA follows: TGTGCCAGCAGCCCGGACTATGGCTACACCTTC. Translation gives CASSPDYGYTF.

This clone was recorded once. The J gene is TRBJ2-3, the V gene TRBV4-1; a possible D gene is TRBD1 (6 bases). Germline assignment: CDR1 MGHRA and CDR2 YSYEKL. Trimming took 3 bases from V and 2 from J, leaving 15 bases between them. The CDR3 totals 16 residues. CDR3 in DNA: TGCGCCAGCAGCCACGGGACATCCATCGCCACAGATACGCAGTATTTT. Translating gives CASSHGTSIATDTQYF.

The rearrangement joins TRBV4-1 to TRBJ2-7; no clear D gene. V lost 3 bases and J 0 bases, leaving 18 bases between the germline ends. This CDR3 spans 17 amino acids. Germline V CDR1 and CDR2: MGHRA, YSYEKL. CDR3 sequence reads: CASSHAFKSAYSYEQYF. The CDR3 nucleotides are TGCGCCAGCAGCCATGCATTTAAGAGCGCATACTCCTACGAGCAGTACTTC.

The rearrangement links TRBV11-2 to TRBJ2-1, with TRBD2 matching over 13 bases. J lost 8 bases, V lost 1 base, and 8 bases had no gene match. The CDR3 contains 17 residues. CDR1 and CDR2 (germline): SGHAT, FQNNGV. CDR3 DNA: TGTGCCAGCAGCTTAGTTTTTGGGACTAGCGGGACGGATGAGCAGTTCTTC. This gives the protein CASSLVFGTSGTDEQFF.

The chain links TRBV5-6 to TRBJ2-6; a possible D gene is TRBD1 (5 bases). The CDR3 consists of 17 residues. V lost 4 bases, J lost 0 bases, and 14 bases lay in between. Germline V gene sequence: CDR1 SGHDT, CDR2 YYEEEE. CDR3 nucleotide sequence: TGTGCCAGCAGCCTTTTCAGGGTCAACTCTGGGGCCAACGTCCTGACTTTC. Translating it yields CASSLFRVNSGANVLTF.

The sample holds one count of this clone. The J gene is TRBJ1-2, the V gene TRBV28; perhaps TRBD1 as D (5 bases). Germline V gene sequence: CDR1 MDHEN, CDR2 SYDVKM. The CDR3 is 13 residues long. V was pared by 5 bases and J by 3 bases, with 10 bases between. The CDR3 reads CASSPTGYYGYTF. The CDR3 DNA reads as TGTGCCAGCAGTCCTACAGGATACTATGGCTACACCTTC.

CDR3 sequence (DNA): TGTGCCAGCTCATCGACCGGGACAGTGAACACTGAAGCTTTCTTT. This codes for CASSSTGTVNTEAFF. V and J are TRBV18 and TRBJ1-1; 7 bases align to TRBD1. The CDR3 runs 15 residues. Germline loops: CDR1 KGHSH, CDR2 LQKENI. Germline trimming cut 5 bases from V and 0 bases from J; bases unmatched to any gene: 6.

CDR3: CASSSSQETQYF. The CDR3 DNA sequence: TGTGCCAGCAGCTCCAGCCAAGAGACCCAGTACTTC. The chain carries TRBV28 and TRBJ2-5; D remains unclear. This CDR3 region has 12 residues. CDR1 and CDR2 from the germline V gene are MDHEN and SYDVKM. The V end lost 6 bases, the J end lost 1 base, and 6 bases lay between the germline ends. The full variable domain, completed using reference TRBV28 and TRBJ2-5, is DVKVTQSSRYLVKRTGEKVFLECVQDMDHENMFWYRQDPGLGLRLIYFSYDVKMKEKGDIPEGYSVSREKKERFSLILESASTNQTSMYLCASSSSQETQYFGPGTRLLVL.